The 32 T cell receptor beta chains listed next were all sequenced from one sample in a study of blood T cell repertoires in COVID-19. The assay was immunoSEQ multiplex PCR, and TCRdb's table has in-frame clones only and misses some. The repertoire holds about 120,000 clones, with 78% as singletons. Input material: peripheral blood. These receptor sequences come from a man aged 70-80 years with acute or convalescent COVID-19.

This clone was counted a few times. Written as DNA, the CDR3 is TGTGCCAGCTCCCCCTCAGGGGGCCACTATGGCTACACCTTC. This gives the protein CASSPSGGHYGYTF. This chain uses TRBV18 with TRBJ1-2, with TRBD1 matching 8 bases. The ends lost 6 bases at V and 3 bases at J; junction bases unmatched: 6. The CDR3 loop spans 14 amino acids. Germline CDR1 is KGHSH and CDR2 is LQKENI.

J is TRBJ2-3 and V is TRBV6-4; 12 positions match TRBD2. V shed 2 bases and J 3 bases; nucleotides not matched to a gene: 9. The CDR3 consists of 18 residues. CDR1 is MRHNA, CDR2 SNTAGT, per germline. The CDR3 DNA follows: TGTGCCAGCAGTGACGGGGTGACTAGCGGGGGCGAGACAGATACGCAGTATTTT. Translation: CASSDGVTSGGETDTQYF.

The chain uses TRBV7-3 and TRBJ2-3; 9 bases are a match to TRBD1. CDR1 and CDR2 from the germline V gene are SGHTA and FQGTGA. The length of the CDR3 is 15 residues. Trimming cost V 4 bases and J 4 bases; bases outside gene matches: 6. The DNA for the CDR3 is TGTGCCAGCAGCTCAGAGGGGACAGGGCCAGATACGCAGTATTTT. It yields the protein CASSSEGTGPDTQYF.

This clone turned up a few times. This chain links TRBV7-9 with TRBJ2-5; 11 bases are a match to TRBD2. J lost 2 bases, V lost 6 bases, and 5 bases had no gene match. Germline lookup yields CDR1 SEHNR and CDR2 FQNEAQ (reference sequence). The CDR3 spans 15 residues. CDR3 protein: CASSAGLADQETQYF. The CDR3 region has the DNA TGTGCCAGCAGTGCGGGACTAGCGGATCAAGAGACCCAGTACTTC.

V is TRBV5-1 and J is TRBJ1-4; D might be TRBD1 (6 bases). Germline V gene lookup returns CDR1 SGHRS and CDR2 YFSETQ. The CDR3 is 17 residues long. The V end was cut by 1 base, the J end by 5 bases, with 18 bases between. DNA of the CDR3: TGCGCCAGCAGCTTGACTCTCTTGAAGGGGGAGAATGAAAAACTGTTTTTT. Its protein product is CASSLTLLKGENEKLFF.

This chain links TRBV5-6 with TRBJ2-5; D is uncertain. This CDR3 spans 14 amino acids. Per the germline V gene, CDR1 is SGHDT and CDR2 is YYEEEE. V dropped 2 bases and J dropped 3 bases, with 11 bases sitting between them. The DNA for the CDR3 is TGTGCCAGCAGCTTTTTATCGAGCGAAGAGACCCAGTACTTC. It is translated as CASSFLSSEETQYF. Full variable domain (outside the CDR3, taken from reference TRBV5-6 and TRBJ2-5): DAGVTQSPTHLIKTRGQQVTLRCSPKSGHDTVSWYQQALGQGPQFIFQYYEEEERQRGNFPDRFSGHQFPNYSSELNVNALLLGDSALYLCASSFLSSEETQYFGPGTRLLVL.

The chain links TRBV11-3 to TRBJ2-2; tentatively, D is TRBD2 (6 bases). The CDR3 length is 14 residues. Trimming took 6 bases from V and 4 from J, leaving 12 bases between them. Germline V gives CDR1 SGHNT, CDR2 YENEEA. CDR3 amino acids: CASRGAGRTGELFF. The CDR3 DNA follows: TGTGCCAGCAGAGGGGCGGGGCGCACCGGGGAGCTGTTTTTT.

In its sample, this clone was seen once. This chain joins TRBV5-1 and TRBJ2-5; 9 positions match TRBD1. V was clipped by 0 bases and J by 0 bases; unmatched bases: 6. CDR1 and CDR2 (germline): SGHRS, YFSETQ. The CDR3 has 17 residues. CDR3 nucleotide sequence: TGCGCCAGCAGCTTGGTACGGACAGGGGCCAACCAAGAGACCCAGTACTTC. Translated, it gives CASSLVRTGANQETQYF.

The chain has TRBV7-2 and TRBJ1-2; 7 bases match TRBD1. Trimming removed 3 bases from V and 3 bases from J; junction bases left unmatched: 1. Germline assignment: CDR1 SGHTA and CDR2 FQGNSA. This CDR3 region has 13 residues. The CDR3, as DNA: TGTGCCAGCAGCTTTGACAGGGACTATGGCTACACCTTC. Translated, it gives CASSFDRDYGYTF.

The V call is TRBV5-6, the J call TRBJ2-5, with D hard to call. Trimming left V 1 base short and J 2 bases short, with 6 bases between. The CDR3 runs to 13 residues. Germline V CDR1 and CDR2: SGHDT, YYEEEE. The CDR3: CASSLPEQETQYF. The CDR3 DNA reads as TGTGCCAGCAGCTTGCCTGAGCAAGAGACCCAGTACTTC.

The chain recombines TRBV5-1 with TRBJ2-5; 13 bases agree with TRBD2. V trimming: 3 bases; J trimming: 7 bases; junction bases outside the gene matches: 12. There are 17 residues in the CDR3. In germline, CDR1 is SGHRS, CDR2 YFSETQ. The CDR3 here is CASSYSGTSGAWATQYF. As DNA, the CDR3 is TGCGCCAGCAGCTACTCCGGGACTAGCGGGGCGTGGGCGACCCAGTACTTC.

CDR3 sequence (DNA): TGCGCCAGCAGCTTCGGAGACGGTACCTACGAGCAGTACTTC. Translated: CASSFGDGTYEQYF. The chain employs TRBV5-1 and TRBJ2-7; no clear D gene. The CDR3 contains 14 residues. The germline CDR1 and CDR2 sequences are SGHRS and YFSETQ. Trimming removed 2 bases at V and 2 bases at J, with 11 bases between.

The count of this clone is one. The rearrangement joins TRBV7-2 to TRBJ2-5; 10 nucleotides line up with TRBD2. The CDR3 is 14 residues long. Germline CDR1 reads SGHTA; CDR2 reads FQGNSA. Trimming cost V 5 bases and J 6 bases; bases outside gene matches: 6. The CDR3 sequence: CASSHEGLAKTQYF. DNA of the CDR3: TGTGCCAGCAGCCACGAGGGACTAGCGAAGACCCAGTACTTC.

The V and J genes are TRBV7-8 and TRBJ1-3; D is perhaps TRBD1 (6 bases). The germline CDR1 and CDR2 sequences are SGHVS and FQNEAQ. The CDR3 contains 15 residues. Trimming took 2 bases from V and 2 from J, leaving 10 bases between them. The chain's CDR3 is CASSLTSGAGNTIYF. The CDR3 region has the DNA TGTGCCAGCAGCTTAACGTCAGGGGCTGGAAACACCATATATTTT.

This rearrangement joins TRBV5-1 to TRBJ1-3; TRBD1 agrees at 9 bases. Trimming cost V 2 bases and J 4 bases; bases outside gene matches: 7. Looked up from germline, CDR1 is SGHRS and CDR2 is YFSETQ. The CDR3 contains 16 residues. In DNA form, the CDR3 reads TGCGCCAGCAGCTTAACCTCGACAGGGGGAGGAAACACCATATATTTT. Amino acid sequence: CASSLTSTGGGNTIYF.

The V and J genes are TRBV7-3 and TRBJ2-3, with 7 bases aligning to TRBD2. The J segment lost 4 bases and the V segment lost 3 bases, leaving 4 bases of the junction unmatched. There are 14 residues in the CDR3. CDR1 is SGHTA and CDR2 is FQGTGA in the germline V gene. In nucleotides, the CDR3 is TGTGCCAGCAGCTTGGGAGGGGCCCCAGATACGCAGTATTTT. This translates into CASSLGGAPDTQYF.

The genes are TRBV18 and TRBJ2-2, with TRBD1 matching over 8 bases. V gave up 5 bases and J gave up 1 base; unmatched junction bases: 0. The CDR3 runs 14 residues. Germline CDR1 KGHSH, CDR2 LQKENI. This CDR3 reads CASSGTGNTGELFF. Written as DNA, the CDR3 is TGTGCCAGCTCAGGGACAGGGAACACCGGGGAGCTGTTTTTT.

The sample holds a few counts of this clone. V gene TRBV3-1 (or the pseudogene TRBV3-2) combines with J gene TRBJ1-1; D not resolved. V lost 7 bases and J lost 3, with 15 bases in between. The CDR3 has 14 residues. The germline V gene has CDR1 LGHDT and CDR2 YNNKEL (reference sequence). The DNA for the CDR3 is TGTGCCAGCACCATGGAGCCGGGTTACACTGAAGCTTTCTTT. As protein: CASTMEPGYTEAFF.

J is TRBJ1-5 and V is TRBV27; D is perhaps TRBD1 (6 bases). Germline CDR1 reads MNHEY; CDR2 reads SMNVEV (reference sequence). The CDR3 length is 18 residues. Trimming left V 3 bases short and J 3 bases short, with 21 bases between. CDR3 region: CASSFRRPRDIANQPQHF. The DNA of the CDR3 is TGTGCCAGCAGTTTCCGACGACCCCGGGACATTGCCAATCAGCCCCAGCATTTT.

The V call is TRBV7-2, the J call TRBJ1-4; 9 nucleotides line up with TRBD1. This CDR3 has 15 amino acids. Germline CDR1 reads SGHTA; CDR2 reads FQGNSA. Losses at the gene ends were 5 bases for V and 11 bases for J; bases not matched to a gene: 12. The CDR3 region is CASSLPGTGFRKLFF. The CDR3 DNA reads TGTGCCAGCAGCCTCCCCGGGACAGGGTTCAGGAAACTGTTTTTT. Variable domain in full (rest from reference TRBV7-2 and TRBJ1-4): GAGVSQSPSNKVTEKGKDVELRCDPISGHTALYWYRQSLGQGLEFLIYFQGNSAPDKSGLPSDRFSAERTGGSVSTLTIQRTQQEDSAVYLCASSLPGTGFRKLFFGSGTQLSVL.

The rearrangement joins TRBV19 to TRBJ1-4; tentatively, D is TRBD1 (5 bases). From germline, CDR1 is LNHDA and CDR2 SQIVND (reference sequence). The CDR3 spans 15 residues. Trimming cost V 6 bases and J 1 base, with 12 bases left between them. CDR3 amino acids: CASRSSGLTNEKLFF. DNA of the CDR3: TGTGCCAGTAGATCGTCAGGGCTAACTAATGAAAAACTGTTTTTT. Supplemented by reference TRBV19 and TRBJ1-4, the full variable domain reads DGGITQSPKYLFRKEGQNVTLSCEQNLNHDAMYWYRQDPGQGLRLIYYSQIVNDFQKGDIAEGYSVSREKKESFPLTVTSAQKNPTAFYLCASRSSGLTNEKLFFGSGTQLSVL.

V is TRBV7-8 and J is TRBJ1-1; perhaps TRBD1 as D (5 bases). This CDR3 contains 17 residues. Germline V gene data show CDR1 as SGHVS and CDR2 as FQNEAQ. Trimming removed 5 bases at V and 0 bases at J, with 19 bases between. DNA of the CDR3: TGTGCCAGCAGCAGATCTTCGGGGGGGACGCTGAACACTGAAGCTTTCTTT. This gives the protein CASSRSSGGTLNTEAFF.

Many counts were recorded for this clone. This chain links TRBV7-8 with TRBJ1-2; a possible D gene is TRBD1 (6 bases). This CDR3 region has 13 residues. V lost 5 bases to trimming and J lost 6 bases, with 13 bases between them. Germline assignment: CDR1 SGHVS and CDR2 FQNEAQ. The CDR3, as DNA: TGTGCCAGCAGCCCCGTCAGGGGCAATGGCTACACCTTC. It yields the protein CASSPVRGNGYTF.

This chain joins TRBV15 and TRBJ1-5; D unclear. Trimming shortened V by 4 bases and J by 0 bases, and 10 bases separated the two germline ends. The CDR3 extends over 15 amino acids. CDR1 is LNHNV and CDR2 is YYDKDF in the germline V gene (reference sequence). The DNA for the CDR3 is TGTGCCACCAGCACGAGGAGCGGTAGCAATCAGCCCCAGCATTTT. Translating gives CATSTRSGSNQPQHF. Looking up the rest from reference TRBV15 and TRBJ1-5 gives the full variable domain: DAMVIQNPRYQVTQFGKPVTLSCSQTLNHNVMYWYQQKSSQAPKLLFHYYDKDFNNEADTPDNFQSRRPNTSFCFLDIRSPGLGDTAMYLCATSTRSGSNQPQHFGDGTRLSIL.

This chain uses TRBV2 with TRBJ2-7; a weak D match, TRBD1 (5 bases). The V end lost 2 bases, the J end lost 3 bases, and 20 bases lay between the germline ends. This CDR3 contains 17 residues. Per germline, CDR1 SNHLY and CDR2 FYNNEI. CDR3 sequence: CASSEQGTARLRYEQYF. DNA of the CDR3: TGTGCCAGCAGTGAACAGGGAACTGCCAGGTTGCGCTACGAGCAGTACTTC.

The chain employs TRBV5-4 and TRBJ1-2, with 9 bases that match TRBD1. J lost 8 bases, V lost 6 bases, and 20 bases had no gene match. The CDR3 contains 17 residues. The germline V gene has CDR1 SGHNT and CDR2 YYREEE (reference sequence). CDR3 protein: CASNSDGTGPLRRGYTF. CDR3 DNA: TGTGCCAGCAACTCTGACGGGACAGGGCCCTTACGGCGGGGCTACACCTTC.

The chain carries TRBV16 and TRBJ2-1; tentative D call: TRBD1 (5 bases). This CDR3 has 14 amino acids. Germline V gives CDR1 KGHSY, CDR2 FQNENV. The V and J ends lost 0 bases and 10 bases respectively, with 13 bases between them. For the CDR3, the DNA is TGTGCCAGCAGCCAATCGTATACAGGTAGGGAGCAGTTCTTC. It translates to CASSQSYTGREQFF.

The chain recombines TRBV19 with TRBJ2-1, with 10 bases lining up with TRBD2. With V trimmed by 7 bases and J by 3 bases, 6 bases remained unmatched. CDR1 is LNHDA and CDR2 is SQIVND in the germline V gene (reference sequence). The CDR3 contains 15 residues. The CDR3 is CASTLAGGYYNEQFF. Written as DNA, the CDR3 is TGTGCCAGTACCTTAGCGGGAGGTTACTACAATGAGCAGTTCTTC.

This clone appeared once. This rearrangement joins TRBV4-1 to TRBJ1-5, with 7 bases aligning to TRBD1. Trimming cost V 1 base and J 3 bases; bases outside gene matches: 3. There are 15 residues in the CDR3. Germline V gives CDR1 MGHRA, CDR2 YSYEKL. The CDR3 loop is CASSQGDSPNQPQHF. The CDR3, as DNA: TGCGCCAGCAGCCAAGGGGACAGCCCCAATCAGCCCCAGCATTTT.

This clone was observed a single time. The chain carries TRBV6-5 and TRBJ1-2; D is possibly TRBD1 (5 bases). Per the germline V gene, CDR1 is MNHEY and CDR2 is SVGAGI. This CDR3 contains 14 residues. V was pared by 6 bases and J by 8 bases, with 19 bases between. The DNA for the CDR3 is TGTGCCAGCAGGGAGAGCGGGGCGAACGGAGGCTACACCTTC. This gives the protein CASRESGANGGYTF.

The chain has TRBV4-1 and TRBJ2-2; tentatively, D is TRBD1 (6 bases). This CDR3 contains 16 residues. Germline V CDR1 and CDR2: MGHRA, YSYEKL. The ends were cut back, 5 bases at V and 1 base at J, with 14 bases in the middle. The CDR3 nucleotides are TGCGCCAGCAGCTCGACCCGGGACAAGAACACCGGGGAGCTGTTTTTT. Translation: CASSSTRDKNTGELFF.

The chain is built from TRBV30 and TRBJ1-2; tentative D call: TRBD1 (5 bases). The V and J ends lost 1 base and 11 bases respectively, with 17 bases between them. CDR1 GTSNPN and CDR2 SVGIG come from the germline V gene (reference sequence). The CDR3 covers 13 residues. The CDR3 region is CAWSGEGTVRYTF. CDR3 DNA sequence: TGTGCCTGGAGTGGGGAGGGGACTGTACGATACACCTTC.